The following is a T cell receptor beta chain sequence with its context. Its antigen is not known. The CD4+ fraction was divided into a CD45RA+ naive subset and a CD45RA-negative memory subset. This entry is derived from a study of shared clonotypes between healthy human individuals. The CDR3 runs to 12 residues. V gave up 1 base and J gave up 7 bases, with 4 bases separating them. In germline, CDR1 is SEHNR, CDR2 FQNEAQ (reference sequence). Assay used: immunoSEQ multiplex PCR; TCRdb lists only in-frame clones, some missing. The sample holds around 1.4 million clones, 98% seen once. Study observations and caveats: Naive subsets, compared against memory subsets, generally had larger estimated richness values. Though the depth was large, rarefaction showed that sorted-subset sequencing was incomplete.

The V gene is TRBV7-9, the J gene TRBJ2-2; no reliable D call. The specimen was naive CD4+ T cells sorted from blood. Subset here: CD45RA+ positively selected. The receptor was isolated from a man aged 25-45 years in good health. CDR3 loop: CASSLVGGELFF. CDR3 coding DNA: TGTGCCAGCAGCTTAGTAGGCGGGGAGCTGTTTTTT.